Included here is one TCR beta chain sequence, with context. Trimming removed 6 bases at V and 6 bases at J, with 13 bases between. Germline V gene data show CDR1 as SNHLY and CDR2 as FYNNEI. There are 13 residues in the CDR3. The method was immunoSEQ multiplex PCR; TCRdb's version includes in-frame clones alone and lacks a portion of them. The table lists tens of thousands of clones, roughly 78% of them singletons, with about 10% in the top ten. These data belong to a study of PD-L1 blockade in urothelial cancer. Time point: pretreatment peripheral blood. Source: PBMCs, taken around atezolizumab (anti-PD-L1) treatment. The receptor was isolated from a man aged 65-85 years with urothelial cancer. The chain joins TRBV2 to TRBJ2-3, with no clear D. CDR3 DNA: TGTGCCAGCAGACCTGGTTCTCAGGATACGCAGTATTTT. It codes for CASRPGSQDTQYF.